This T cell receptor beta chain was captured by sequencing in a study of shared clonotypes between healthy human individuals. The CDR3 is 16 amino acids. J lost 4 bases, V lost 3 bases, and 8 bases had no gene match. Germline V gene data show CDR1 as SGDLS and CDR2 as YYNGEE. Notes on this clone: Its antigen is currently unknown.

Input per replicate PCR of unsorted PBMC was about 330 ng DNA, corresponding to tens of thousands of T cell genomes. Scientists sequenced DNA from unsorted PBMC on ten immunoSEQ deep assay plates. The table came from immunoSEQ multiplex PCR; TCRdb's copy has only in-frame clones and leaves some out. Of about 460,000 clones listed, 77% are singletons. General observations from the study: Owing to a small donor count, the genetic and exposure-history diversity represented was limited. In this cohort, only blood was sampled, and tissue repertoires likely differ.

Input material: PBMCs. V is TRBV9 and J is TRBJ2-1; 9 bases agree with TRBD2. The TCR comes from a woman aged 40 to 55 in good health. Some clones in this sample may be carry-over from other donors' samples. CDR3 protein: CASSAQTSGGYNEQFF. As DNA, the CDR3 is TGTGCCAGCAGCGCCCAGACTAGCGGAGGATACAATGAGCAGTTCTTC.